This record covers a single T cell receptor beta chain. Antigen unknown. The sample originates from a study of cytomegalovirus exposure and HLA in healthy donors. CDR1 and CDR2 from the germline V gene are LNHDA and SQIVND (reference sequence). V lost 7 bases and J 3 bases, leaving 15 bases between the germline ends. This CDR3 is 14 amino acids long. Repertoires were generated with immunoSEQ multiplex PCR, while TCRdb's copy carries only in-frame clones and drops some. The sample includes roughly 120,000 clones, roughly 87% of them seen just once. The study's findings and limits: Cytomegalovirus status was reportedly diagnosed by the classifier with high sensitivity and specificity. Some TCR beta chains (roughly 160 of them) were listed as cytomegalovirus-associated.

Sequenced input: PBMCs. The J gene is TRBJ1-2, the V gene TRBV19, with a weak D call TRBD1 (5 bases). The clonotype originates from a woman between 18 and 29 years old in good health and CMV-seronegative. CDR3: CASTPGGAYYGYTF. CDR3 DNA: TGTGCCAGTACCCCGGGAGGGGCCTACTATGGCTACACCTTC.